This T cell receptor beta chain was captured by sequencing in a study of shared clonotypes between healthy human individuals. Study outcomes and limitations: Memory subsets had estimated richness that was generally smaller than that of naive subsets. Genetic and exposure-history diversity was limited by the small donor number. Naive CD4 clonotypes overlapped across a handful of donors at around 4.7%.

CDR1 LNHDA and CDR2 SQIVND come from the germline V gene (reference sequence). Between the trimmed V and J ends, which lost 3 bases and 0 bases, there was a span of 9 bases. This CDR3 is built from 15 residues. Comment on this clone: Its antigen is not known. Within the sample, other DNA sequences also encode this same CDR3.

Genomic DNA of every subset was divided equally among multiple immunoSEQ plates. The data were produced by immunoSEQ multiplex PCR, yet TCRdb's version contains in-frame clones alone and is incomplete. The data show 2 million to 2.5 million clones, around 93% seen once. This TCR came from a man aged 18 to 35 in good health. Some clones in this sample may be carry-over from other donors' samples. This chain uses TRBV19 with TRBJ2-1; no clear D gene. Sequenced sample: naive CD4+ T cells from PBMCs. Documented subset: CD45RA+ positively selected. The CDR3 bases are TGTGCCAGTAGTATTGGGTCGAGCTCCTACAATGAGCAGTTCTTC. Translated: CASSIGSSSYNEQFF.